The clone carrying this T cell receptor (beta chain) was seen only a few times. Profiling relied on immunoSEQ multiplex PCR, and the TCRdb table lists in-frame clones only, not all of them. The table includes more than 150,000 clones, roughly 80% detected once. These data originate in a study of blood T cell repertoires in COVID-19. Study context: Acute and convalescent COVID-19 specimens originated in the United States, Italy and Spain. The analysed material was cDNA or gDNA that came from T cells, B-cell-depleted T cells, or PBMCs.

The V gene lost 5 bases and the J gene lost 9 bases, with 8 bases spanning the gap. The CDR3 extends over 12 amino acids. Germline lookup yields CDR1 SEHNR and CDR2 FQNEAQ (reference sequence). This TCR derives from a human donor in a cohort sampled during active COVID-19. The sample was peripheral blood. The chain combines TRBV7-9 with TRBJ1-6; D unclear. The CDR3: CASSHAGSPLHF. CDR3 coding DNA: TGTGCCAGCAGCCATGCGGGTTCACCCCTCCACTTT.